This T cell receptor beta chain came from a study of blood T cell repertoires in COVID-19. Study details: Sample material is recorded as cDNA or gDNA derived from T cells, B-cell-depleted T cells, or PBMCs.

TCRdb's table, derived via immunoSEQ multiplex PCR, lists solely in-frame clones and lacks some. The data show about 170,000 clones, about 88% seen once. J lost 1 base, V lost 5 bases, and 3 bases had no gene match. The germline gives CDR1 LNHDA, CDR2 SQIVND (reference sequence). CDR3 length equals 16 residues. The sequence came from a man aged 45-60 years who had recovered from COVID-19. Material for sequencing was peripheral blood. The rearrangement joins TRBV19 to TRBJ2-2; 11 bases agree with TRBD2. The DNA of the CDR3 is TGTGCCAGTAGTTTGGGACTAGCGGTGAACACCGGGGAGCTGTTTTTT. It specifies CASSLGLAVNTGELFF.